A selection of T cell receptor beta chains follows, all from one sample in a study of blood T cell repertoires in COVID-19. Assay used: immunoSEQ multiplex PCR; TCRdb lists only in-frame clones, some missing. The table includes 150,000 to 200,000 clones, around 83% detected once. Sequencing was performed on PBMCs or T cells enriched from blood (not recorded which). These receptors came from a man between 45 and 60 years old who had recovered from COVID-19. The CDR3 runs from the conserved cysteine through the conserved F or W. A D gene is named only where the DNA matches it firmly. Expanded clones get a size class; other rows say once, few or many, or leave the size out.

.	TRBV5-6	TRBD2	TRBJ2-5	TGTGCCAGCAGCCCTAGCGGGGGGGCCCAAGAGACCCAGTACTTC	CASSPSGGAQETQYF
.	TRBV2	TRBD1	TRBJ1-3	TGTGCCAGCAGGGGACAGGACAGAAACACCATATATTTT	CASRGQDRNTIYF
.	TRBV5-6	TRBD2	TRBJ2-1	TGTGCCAGCAGAAACCCCGGACTAGCGGGGCGTGAGCAGTTCTTC	CASRNPGLAGREQFF
once	TRBV5-6	.	TRBJ2-5	TGTGCCAGCACCAGGGGGGCTAGCGCGCTTCAAGAGACCCAGTACTTC	CASTRGASALQETQYF
.	TRBV6-5	.	TRBJ2-1	TGTGCCAGCAGATCGCGGCGACCTGGGAATGAGCAGTTCTTC	CASRSRRPGNEQFF
.	TRBV30	.	TRBJ1-5	TGTGCCTGGAGTGTGGGGGCGGCTGTTCAGCCCCAGCATTTT	CAWSVGAAVQPQHF
.	TRBV9	.	TRBJ2-5	TGTGCCAGCAGCGTAGCAGTTTACCAAGAGACCCAGTACTTC	CASSVAVYQETQYF
.	TRBV27	TRBD2	TRBJ2-1	TGTGCCAGCAGTTTAAGGCTAGCGGGGTACAATGAGCAGTTCTTC	CASSLRLAGYNEQFF
.	TRBV12-5	TRBD1	TRBJ2-1	TGTGCTAGTGGTTTCCGGGGACAGGGCTACAATGAGCAGTTCTTC	CASGFRGQGYNEQFF
.	TRBV7-2	.	TRBJ2-7	TGTGCCAGCAGCTTAAGCAGGGCCAGTGACGAGCAGTACTTC	CASSLSRASDEQYF
once	TRBV30	.	TRBJ1-2	TGTGCCTGGAGTCGAGGGTCGGGGGGCTATGGCTACACCTTC	CAWSRGSGGYGYTF
few	TRBV14	.	TRBJ2-7	TGTGCCAGCAGCCAACAGATTACCAACGAGCAGTACTTC	CASSQQITNEQYF
once	TRBV18	.	TRBJ2-7	TGTGCCAGCTCACAGGGGGGGGTAGCCTACGAGCAGTACTTC	CASSQGGVAYEQYF
few	TRBV6-5	.	TRBJ1-3	TGTGCCAGCAGAACACCACAGGGTCCAAACACCATATATTTT	CASRTPQGPNTIYF
.	TRBV27	.	TRBJ2-1	TGTGCCAGCACCCGACAGGGAGGAGGGTCCAAGCAGTTCTTC	CASTRQGGGSKQFF
.	TRBV19	TRBD1	TRBJ1-3	TGTGCCAGTAGTACCCAGCGGACAGGGAGAGCTGGAAACACCATATATTTT	CASSTQRTGRAGNTIYF
.	TRBV25-1	TRBD2	TRBJ2-1	TGTGCCAGCAGTCAGCTAGCGGGGGGGCCCTACAATGAGCAGTTCTTC	CASSQLAGGPYNEQFF
.	TRBV14	.	TRBJ1-6	TGTGCCAGCAGCCAAGACCTGAGCCGTAATTCACCCCTCCACTTT	CASSQDLSRNSPLHF
.	TRBV4-1	TRBD1	TRBJ2-1	TGCGCCAGCAGCCAAGATAAGACAGGGTACAATGAGCAGTTCTTC	CASSQDKTGYNEQFF
once	TRBV28	.	TRBJ1-4	TGTGCCAGCAGAGCCCGTAGTGAAAAACTGTTTTTT	CASRARSEKLFF